One and the same sample provided the 32 T cell receptor beta chains below, sequenced in a study of Graves' ophthalmopathy and Graves' hyperthyroidism. As the template, RNA transcripts were used to amplify TCR beta CDR3 regions. HTBI primers served in a first-round RT-PCR, which a second-round multiplex PCR followed. MiXCR, applied by TCRdb to the multiplex PCR reads, yields one record per CDR3 protein. The sample shows about 740,000 distinct CDR3 sequences, 40% of them seen only once. The sample consisted of peripheral blood. The receptors were gathered from an adult man with Graves' ophthalmopathy.

V gene TRBV24-1 combines with J gene TRBJ1-5; 7 bases fit TRBD1. The CDR3 extends over 16 amino acids. Losses at the gene ends were 7 bases for V and 5 bases for J; bases not matched to a gene: 13. Germline V lookup: CDR1 KGHDR, CDR2 SFDVKD. In DNA form, the CDR3 reads TGTGCCACCAGACCCTCCGGGACAGCCGGGGATCAGCCCCAGCATTTT. It yields the protein CATRPSGTAGDQPQHF.

This clonotype was seen a few times. The CDR3 reads CASSGQGAAGYTF. In DNA, the CDR3 is TGTGCCAGTAGTGGACAGGGGGCGGCTGGCTACACCTTC. This sequence joins TRBV19 and TRBJ1-2, with 11 bases that match TRBD1. The V gene's germline CDR1 is LNHDA and CDR2 SQIVND (reference sequence). The junction had 3 bases not matched to a gene; V was cut back by 5 bases and J by 7 bases. This CDR3 has 13 residues.

V gene TRBV25-1 combines with J gene TRBJ2-5; 9 bases match TRBD1. This CDR3 contains 15 residues. The V gene end was trimmed by 3 bases and the J gene end by 3 bases; junction bases not matched to a gene: 5. CDR1 and CDR2 from the germline V gene are MGHDK and SYGVNS. In nucleotides, the CDR3 is TGTGCCAGCAGTGATAGTGGACAGGGGAAAGAGACCCAGTACTTC. Protein: CASSDSGQGKETQYF.

Ten or more counts support this clonotype. The CDR3 DNA is TGTGCCATCAGAGACAGGGTTTTTTCCTACGAGCAGTACTTC. This translates into CAIRDRVFSYEQYF. The J gene is TRBJ2-7, the V gene TRBV10-3, with 7 bases lining up with TRBD1. CDR3 length: 14 residues. Germline CDR1 and CDR2: ENHRY and SYGVKD. V shed 6 bases, J shed 1 base, and the junction held 6 bases outside the gene matches.

The V call is TRBV19, the J call TRBJ1-3; D is unresolved. The germline V gene encodes CDR1 LNHDA and CDR2 SQIVND (reference sequence). V dropped 3 bases and J dropped 0 bases, with 9 bases sitting between them. The CDR3 is 15 amino acids. The CDR3 nucleotides are TGTGCCAGTAGTATGCCTGCAGCCTCTGGAAACACCATATATTTT. Translating it yields CASSMPAASGNTIYF.

The V gene is TRBV2, the J gene TRBJ2-7, with 11 bases that match TRBD2. Per germline, CDR1 SNHLY and CDR2 FYNNEI. The CDR3 sequence is 16 residues long. With V trimmed by 5 bases and J by 2 bases, 8 bases remained unmatched. The CDR3 loop reads CASSQTSGNRPYEQYF. CDR3 DNA sequence: TGTGCCAGCAGTCAGACTAGCGGGAACCGCCCCTACGAGCAGTACTTC.

This clonotype was seen at least ten times. This rearrangement joins TRBV24-1 to TRBJ1-5, with TRBD1 identical over 8 bases. CDR3 length: 13 residues. CDR1 and CDR2 from the germline V gene are KGHDR and SFDVKD. The ends lost 9 bases at V and 4 bases at J; junction bases unmatched: 4. In DNA, the CDR3 is TGTGCCACCGGTACAGGGGGGAATCAGCCCCAGCATTTT. This codes for CATGTGGNQPQHF.

V and J are TRBV5-4 and TRBJ1-6; the D gene is possibly TRBD1 (6 bases). Germline V lookup: CDR1 SGHNT, CDR2 YYREEE (reference sequence). The CDR3 extends over 14 amino acids. The V end was cut by 4 bases, the J end by 7 bases, with 12 bases between. The CDR3 DNA is TGTGCCAGCAGCCCCCGGGGGCCAAATTCACCCCTCCACTTT. Protein: CASSPRGPNSPLHF.

Worth noting for this clonotype: Because it lacks the conserved phenylalanine or tryptophan at the end, this CDR3 is likely a read error. The chain couples TRBV7-2 to TRBJ2-7; D not certain. CDR1 is SGHTA and CDR2 is FQGNSA in the germline V gene. CDR3 length equals 12 residues. DNA for the CDR3: TGTGCCGGCAGCTTTGGGTACTACGAGCAGTACATC. Protein product: CAGSFGYYEQYI.

The chain carries TRBV25-1 and TRBJ1-4; D is uncertain. This CDR3 has 10 amino acids. From germline, CDR1 is MGHDK and CDR2 SYGVNS. V shed 9 bases and J shed 6 bases, with 5 bases lying between them. Written as DNA, the CDR3 is TGTGCCAGGGCGGATGAAAAACTGTTTTTT. It encodes CARADEKLFF. Using reference TRBV25-1 and TRBJ1-4 for the parts outside the CDR3, the full variable domain is EADIYQTPRYLVIGTGKKITLECSQTMGHDKMYWYQQDPGMELHLIHYSYGVNSTEKGDLSSESTVSRIRTEHFPLTLESARPSHTSQYLCARADEKLFFGSGTQLSVL.

This clonotype was seen repeatedly, ten times or more. The CDR3 nucleotides read TGTGCCAGCAGCGTGACAGGGGGCGACGAAAAACTGTTTTTT. Amino acid sequence: CASSVTGGDEKLFF. V is TRBV9 and J is TRBJ1-4; 10 nucleotides match TRBD1. The CDR3 length is 14 residues. Germline V CDR1 and CDR2: SGDLS, YYNGEE. V lost 2 bases, J lost 8 bases, and 3 bases stayed unmatched.

This clonotype is a singleton in its sample. A single base separates this from a much larger clone, so it may be a read error. This chain uses TRBV11-2 with TRBJ1-2; D is possibly TRBD1 (6 bases). CDR1 and CDR2 (germline): SGHAT, FQNNGV. The CDR3 length is 11 residues. Trimming cost V 5 bases and J 9 bases, with 10 bases left between them. The CDR3 loop reads CASSPQGRYTF. CDR3 nucleotide sequence: TGTGCCAGCAGCCCACAGGGACGCTACACCTTC.

This clonotype was seen repeatedly, ten times or more. This chain links TRBV2 with TRBJ1-2; D unclear. With 7 bases removed from V and 4 bases from J, the gap between germline ends came to 13 bases. CDR1 is SNHLY, CDR2 FYNNEI, per germline. The CDR3 is 13 amino acids. The CDR3 DNA is TGTGCCAGCACCGAGACGGAAATCTATGGCTACACCTTC. It encodes CASTETEIYGYTF.

The chain recombines TRBV2 with TRBJ2-6; 8 bases are shared with TRBD1. The CDR3 has 16 amino acids. V dropped 3 bases and J dropped 1; count of bases not matched to a gene: 2. Germline loops: CDR1 SNHLY, CDR2 FYNNEI. The CDR3 sequence is CASSEDRESGANVLTF. CDR3 DNA sequence: TGTGCCAGCAGTGAGGACAGGGAGTCTGGGGCCAACGTCCTGACTTTC.

V and J are TRBV29-1 and TRBJ2-5; a weak D match, TRBD2 (5 bases). This CDR3 has 15 amino acids. Trimming removed 7 bases at V and 4 bases at J, with 22 bases between. Germline CDR1 and CDR2: SQVTM and ANQGSEA. The CDR3 nucleotides are TGCAGCGCCAGCAGCCGAACTAGTTCGGGAGAGACCCAGTACTTC. As protein: CSASSRTSSGETQYF.

This clonotype came up many times. The chain is built from TRBV7-9 and TRBJ2-7; possible D gene TRBD1, 6 bases. The germline V gene has CDR1 SEHNR and CDR2 FQNEAQ (reference sequence). The CDR3 covers 13 residues. The V end was cut by 4 bases, the J end by 5 bases, with 12 bases between. The CDR3 bases are TGTGCCAGCAGCTGGGGGCTTCGCGACGAGCAGTACTTC. The encoded protein is CASSWGLRDEQYF.

This clonotype was found many times. The V gene is TRBV10-3, the J gene TRBJ1-1; D may be TRBD1 (6 bases). The CDR3 is made up of 15 amino acids. V was cut by 0 bases and J by 4 bases, with 12 bases left in between. From germline, CDR1 is ENHRY and CDR2 SYGVKD. This CDR3 reads CAISESWGAVTEAFF. CDR3 DNA: TGTGCCATCAGTGAGTCGTGGGGGGCTGTCACTGAAGCTTTCTTT.

Notes on this clonotype: A read error may account for a junction end that differs from germline. The CDR3 sequence is CASSFPGASYEQYF. CDR3 coding DNA: TGTGCCAGCAGTTTCCCGGGAGCCTCCTACGAGCAGTACTTC. The genes are TRBV10-2 and TRBJ2-7; a possible D gene is TRBD2 (6 bases). CDR1 and CDR2 (germline): WSHSY, SAAADI. This CDR3 is 14 amino acids long.

Many counts were recorded for this clonotype. The V and J genes are TRBV25-1 and TRBJ2-7, with D tentatively TRBD2 (5 bases). The CDR3 length is 15 residues. Trimming left V 2 bases short and J 0 bases short, with 11 bases between. Looked up from germline, CDR1 is MGHDK and CDR2 is SYGVNS. CDR3 bases: TGTGCCAGCAGTGAAGCCGGGATTACCTCCTACGAGCAGTACTTC. Protein: CASSEAGITSYEQYF.

V gene TRBV29-1 combines with J gene TRBJ1-2, with no clear D. V shed 4 bases and J shed 3 bases, with 18 bases lying between them. Germline CDR1 and CDR2: SQVTM and ANQGSEA. The CDR3 consists of 15 residues. CDR3 region: CSVAMGGRDDYGYTF. CDR3 nucleotide sequence: TGCAGCGTTGCTATGGGCGGGAGGGATGACTATGGCTACACCTTC.

The chain joins TRBV7-9 to TRBJ1-1; TRBD1 agrees at 9 bases. J lost 6 bases, V lost 3 bases, and 8 bases had no gene match. From germline, CDR1 is SEHNR and CDR2 FQNEAQ (reference sequence). This CDR3 has 15 amino acids. Here the CDR3 DNA reads TGTGCCAGCAGCTTCCGGGACAGGGCTCACTCTGAAGCTTTCTTT. It translates to CASSFRDRAHSEAFF.

The gene calls are TRBV29-1 and TRBJ1-6; 7 bases match TRBD1. The CDR3 consists of 15 residues. Looked up from germline, CDR1 is SQVTM and CDR2 is ANQGSEA. The trim removed 1 base at V and 9 bases at J, leaving 9 bases unmatched. The CDR3 DNA follows: TGCAGCGTTGAAGGTAAACACAGGGGTAGTTCACCCCTCCACTTT. Residues: CSVEGKHRGSSPLHF.

V gene TRBV6-5 combines with J gene TRBJ1-1; D gene uncertain. Trimming took 2 bases from V and 0 from J, leaving 13 bases between them. Looked up from germline, CDR1 is MNHEY and CDR2 is SVGAGI. The CDR3 consists of 16 residues. This CDR3 reads CASSYNPRSVNTEAFF. Here the CDR3 DNA reads TGTGCCAGCAGTTACAACCCGCGAAGTGTGAACACTGAAGCTTTCTTT.

This clonotype was observed at least ten times. The J gene is TRBJ1-2, the V gene TRBV5-6; the D gene is possibly TRBD1 (5 bases). Trimming removed 1 base at V and 4 bases at J, with 20 bases between. Germline V lookup: CDR1 SGHDT, CDR2 YYEEEE. This CDR3 has 17 residues. CDR3 sequence: CASSLSMIAGPVYGYTF. DNA for the CDR3: TGTGCCAGCAGCTTGAGTATGATTGCAGGGCCGGTCTATGGCTACACCTTC.

This clonotype was counted once. One end of the junction fails to match germline, which may point to a read error. The chain carries TRBV2 and TRBJ1-1; 8 bases match TRBD1. This CDR3 contains 14 residues. Germline CDR1 is SNHLY and CDR2 is FYNNEI. CDR3 sequence (DNA): TGTGCCAGCAGTAGACAGGGGCCCAACACTAAAGCTTTCTTT. Translation: CASSRQGPNTKAFF.

V gene TRBV7-3 combines with J gene TRBJ2-1; 10 nucleotides match TRBD2. The J segment lost 6 bases and the V segment lost 4 bases, leaving 6 bases of the junction unmatched. CDR1 is SGHTA and CDR2 is FQGTGA in the germline V gene. The CDR3 extends over 15 amino acids. The CDR3 bases are TGTGCCAGCAGCTCGACGCGGACTAGCGGCAATGAGCAGTTCTTC. Its protein product is CASSSTRTSGNEQFF.

V is TRBV25-1 and J is TRBJ1-3, with D unclear. V dropped 5 bases and J dropped 0 bases, with 8 bases sitting between them. Germline CDR1 is MGHDK and CDR2 is SYGVNS. The CDR3 loop spans 14 amino acids. The CDR3 reads CASSLSVSGNTIYF. The CDR3 DNA sequence: TGTGCCAGCAGTTTATCGGTCTCTGGAAACACCATATATTTT.

This clonotype was found once. J is TRBJ2-5 and V is TRBV7-9, with a weak D call TRBD2 (5 bases). Looked up from germline, CDR1 is SEHNR and CDR2 is FQNEAQ (reference sequence). The CDR3 has 15 residues. With 2 bases removed from V and 5 bases from J, the gap between germline ends came to 15 bases. In DNA form, the CDR3 reads TGTGCCAGCAGCTTAATAGCCCTGGAGGTGGAGACCCAGTACTTC. Its protein is CASSLIALEVETQYF. The whole variable domain, filled in from reference TRBV7-9 and TRBJ2-5, reads DTGVSQNPRHKITKRGQNVTFRCDPISEHNRLYWYRQTLGQGPEFLTYFQNEAQLEKSRLLSDRFSAERPKGSFSTLEIQRTEQGDSAMYLCASSLIALEVETQYFGPGTRLLVL.

CDR3 nucleotide sequence: TGCAGTGCTAGAGACGGACAGGGGGCGCGGAATTCACCCCTCCACTTT. It translates to CSARDGQGARNSPLHF. This chain connects TRBV20-1 to TRBJ1-6; the match to TRBD1 covers 11 bases. The germline V gene encodes CDR1 DFQATT and CDR2 SNEGSKA (reference sequence). This CDR3 is 16 amino acids long. J lost 7 bases, V lost 0 bases, and 5 bases had no gene match.

In the case of this clonotype: With a much larger clone just one base away, this may be a read error. The conserved phenylalanine or tryptophan is not found at the CDR3 terminus, so this likely reflects a read error. V gene TRBV7-9 combines with J gene TRBJ1-1, with unresolved D. This CDR3 is built from 13 residues. V was cut by 1 base and J by 3 bases, with 6 bases left in between. The germline gives CDR1 SEHNR, CDR2 FQNEAQ (reference sequence). The CDR3 DNA sequence: TGTGCCAGCAGCTTAGAATACTACACTGAAGCTTTCTCT. This gives the protein CASSLEYYTEAFS.

In regard to this clonotype: One base away lies a much larger clone, so this may be a sequencing read error. V and J are TRBV7-9 and TRBJ1-2; the D gene is possibly TRBD1 (5 bases). Germline V gene lookup returns CDR1 SEHNR and CDR2 FQNEAQ (reference sequence). This CDR3 has 17 amino acids. The CDR3 loop is CASSLESGGTTNYGNTF. Here the CDR3 DNA reads TGTGCCAGCAGCTTAGAGTCGGGGGGAACGACTAACTATGGCAACACCTTC.

As regards this clonotype: The junction and the germline gene differ at one end; a read error may be behind it. This chain connects TRBV7-6 to TRBJ2-5; TRBD2 aligns across 7 bases. CDR3 length: 16 residues. CDR1 and CDR2 (germline): SGHVS, FNYEAQ. The CDR3 sequence: CASGLAKWGGRETQYF. CDR3 nucleotide sequence: TGTGCCAGCGGCTTAGCTAAGTGGGGGGGTCGGGAGACCCAGTACTTC.